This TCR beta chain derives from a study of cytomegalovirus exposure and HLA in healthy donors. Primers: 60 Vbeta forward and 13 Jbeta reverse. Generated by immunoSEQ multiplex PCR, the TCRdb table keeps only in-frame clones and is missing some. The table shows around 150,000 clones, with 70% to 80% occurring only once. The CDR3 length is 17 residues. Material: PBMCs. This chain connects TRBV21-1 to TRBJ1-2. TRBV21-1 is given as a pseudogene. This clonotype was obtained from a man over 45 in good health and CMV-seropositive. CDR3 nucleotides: TGTGCCAGCAGTCCCCTAAAAGGAGGGGATGAGAACTATGGCTACACCTTC. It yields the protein CASSPLKGGDENYGYTF.